The present TCR beta chain was sequenced within a study of graft-versus-host responses after intestinal transplantation. About the study: Anti-thymocyte globulin was used for induction in all recipients, who then took tacrolimus and steroids for approximately 3 years. Whole-study results and caveats: Ileal or blood samples showed some GvH clones first, and such clones were also found in recipient marrow. High graft-versus-host to host-versus-graft clonal ratios were found in allografts of patients who had graft-donor T cell macrochimerism. Early post-transplant HvG declines showed an association with peak circulating GvH clone levels.

For this clone: Its antigen remains unidentified.

Trimming removed 2 bases from V and 9 bases from J, with 14 bases in between. This CDR3 contains 15 residues. In germline, CDR1 is MNHEY, CDR2 SVGAGI. Data came from immunoSEQ multiplex PCR; TCRdb stores just in-frame clones and leaves some out. The data hold around 130,000 clones, with just over 90% observed a single time. The TCR was taken from a human donor who received an intestinal transplant. This rearrangement joins TRBV6-5 to TRBJ1-6; D is undetermined. The sequencing here drew on unstimulated CD4+ T cells sorted from spleen or lymph node cells, taken before intestinal transplant. The CDR3 DNA is TGTGCCAGCAGTTACAGTGTACTCTTGGGTTCACCCCTCCACTTT. Translated: CASSYSVLLGSPLHF.